This paragraph covers one TCR beta chain sequence. Its antigen is currently unknown. This sample was included in a study of CXCR3-negative and CXCR3-positive naive CD8 T cells. Study-wide points: More hydrophobic TRB CDR3s were found in CXCR3-positive naive cells than in CXCR3-negative naive cells.

Via 5' RACE with UMI labels, TRB cDNA libraries were prepared. TCRdb reanalyzed the 5' RACE reads, giving one entry per CDR3 protein sequence and no DNA. The sample data list about 150,000 distinct CDR3 sequences. Sequenced input: naive CXCR3+ CD8+ T cells from blood. Subset specified: CD45RO-CCR7+CD27+CD95- naive CD8+ T cells expressing CXCR3 (TNR3+). The receptor was derived from a human donor in good health. Some clones in this sample may be carry-over from other donors' samples.

The CDR3 sequence is CASRPLAGVDEQFF. This chain joins TRBV3-1 and TRBJ2-1; TCRdb outputs TRBD2, but without DNA this stays unchecked. The length of the CDR3 is 14 residues. CDR1 is LGHDT, CDR2 YNNKEL, per germline (reference sequence).